Below, 22 T cell receptor beta chains from the same sample are listed, as sequenced in a study of blood T cell repertoires in COVID-19 (dated by TCRdb to the early 2020s). Receptors were amplified or captured by the immunoSEQ multiplex PCR assay. This is the immuneACCESS table as TCRdb keeps it, with only in-frame sequences that have V and J called. A part of the clones is gone; compared with another copy, unresolved V genes explain less than half, and the rest is unexplained. This sample has under 110,000 clones in its table, and approximately 80% of those were observed once. The ten largest clones represent 6.2% of the sample. Material for sequencing was peripheral blood. The receptors here all came from an elderly man with COVID-19, enrolled during active disease.

The V gene is TRBV5-1, the J gene TRBJ2-3; the match to TRBD2 covers 10 bases. This CDR3 region has 16 residues. Germline assignment: CDR1 SGHRS and CDR2 YFSETQ. The V and J ends lost 1 base and 6 bases, in that order; junction bases with no gene match: 8. CDR3 region: CASSLPSGGIGDTQYF. DNA of the CDR3: TGCGCCAGCAGCTTGCCTAGCGGGGGAATAGGGGATACGCAGTATTTT.

The chain employs TRBV7-2 and TRBJ1-3; the D is unclear. The CDR3 runs to 15 residues. Germline V CDR1 and CDR2: SGHTA, FQGNSA. The V gene lost 2 bases and the J gene lost 2 bases, with 10 bases spanning the gap. CDR3 residues: CASSLSAGAGNTIYF. The CDR3 bases are TGTGCCAGCAGCTTAAGTGCAGGCGCTGGAAACACCATATATTTT.

The chain couples TRBV27 to TRBJ2-7; the D gene is possibly TRBD1 (6 bases). The V and J ends lost 4 bases and 2 bases respectively, with 15 bases between them. Germline lookup yields CDR1 MNHEY and CDR2 SMNVEV (reference sequence). CDR3 length: 15 residues. The CDR3 here is CASSSPLTGTYEQYF. DNA for the CDR3: TGTGCCAGCAGTTCCCCCCTTACAGGGACCTACGAGCAGTACTTC.

This rearrangement joins TRBV6-5 to TRBJ2-1, with D hard to call. V was shortened by 4 bases and J by 8 bases, with 12 bases between the two germline ends. The germline V gene has CDR1 MNHEY and CDR2 SVGAGI. CDR3 length: 13 amino acids. CDR3 residues: CASSLQAWDEQFF. In DNA form, the CDR3 reads TGTGCCAGCAGTTTACAAGCGTGGGATGAGCAGTTCTTC.

The chain recombines TRBV4-1 with TRBJ2-2; 9 nucleotides match TRBD1. CDR3 length: 16 residues. With 3 bases clipped from V and 2 bases from J, the junction kept 4 bases outside the gene matches. The germline V gene has CDR1 MGHRA and CDR2 YSYEKL. The CDR3 DNA is TGCGCCAGCAGCCACGGACAGGGGACCAACACCGGGGAGCTGTTTTTT. It is translated as CASSHGQGTNTGELFF.

The J gene is TRBJ2-1, the V gene TRBV28; TRBD2 is a possible D gene (5 bases). From germline, CDR1 is MDHEN and CDR2 SYDVKM. Trimming cost V 6 bases and J 10 bases, with 13 bases left between them. The CDR3 has 12 amino acids. CDR3 amino acids: CASSPDSIEQFF. The CDR3 DNA is TGTGCCAGCAGCCCGGACTCCATCGAGCAGTTCTTC.

The table lists this clone with a few counts. The rearrangement joins TRBV5-1 to TRBJ2-3; 9 nucleotides match TRBD1. The germline gives CDR1 SGHRS, CDR2 YFSETQ. This CDR3 has 15 residues. V lost 2 bases, J lost 3 bases, and 4 bases stayed unmatched. The CDR3 is CASSLGQGRTDTQYF. The CDR3, as DNA: TGCGCCAGCAGCTTAGGACAGGGGAGAACAGATACGCAGTATTTT.

The rearrangement links TRBV28 to TRBJ2-7; 9 nucleotides align to TRBD1. There are 15 residues in the CDR3. After removal of 4 bases from V and 3 bases from J, the junction contained 7 bases not matched to a gene. Germline CDR1 and CDR2: MDHEN and SYDVKM. The CDR3, as DNA: TGTGCCAGCAGTTCCGGACAGGGGTATCGCTACGAGCAGTACTTC. Translated, it gives CASSSGQGYRYEQYF.

The chain combines TRBV7-9 with TRBJ1-1; tentatively, D is TRBD1 (6 bases). V was trimmed by 5 bases and J by 0 bases, leaving 10 bases between them. This CDR3 is built from 14 residues. From germline, CDR1 is SEHNR and CDR2 FQNEAQ (reference sequence). CDR3 in amino acids: CASSKQGVNTEAFF. CDR3 bases: TGTGCCAGCAGCAAACAGGGAGTGAACACTGAAGCTTTCTTT.

The rearrangement links TRBV7-9 to TRBJ1-2, with D tentatively TRBD1 (5 bases). Germline lookup yields CDR1 SEHNR and CDR2 FQNEAQ (reference sequence). The V and J ends lost 6 bases and 4 bases respectively, with 21 bases between them. The CDR3 is made up of 16 amino acids. CDR3 amino acids: CASRNPPGDVLYGYTF. The CDR3 region has the DNA TGTGCCAGCAGAAATCCCCCGGGGGATGTGCTCTATGGCTACACCTTC.

The gene calls are TRBV28 and TRBJ1-4, with a possible D match to TRBD1 (6 bases). This CDR3 spans 15 amino acids. Trimming removed 6 bases from V and 4 bases from J, with 15 bases in between. Germline V gene lookup returns CDR1 MDHEN and CDR2 SYDVKM. CDR3 nucleotides: TGTGCCAGCAGCCGCATCGACAGGAATAATGAAAAACTGTTTTTT. Protein product: CASSRIDRNNEKLFF.

The chain has TRBV18 and TRBJ2-7, with TRBD1 as a possible D gene (6 bases). From germline, CDR1 is KGHSH and CDR2 LQKENI. V shed 2 bases and J shed 6 bases, with 17 bases lying between them. This CDR3 is built from 15 residues. CDR3 protein: CASSPSPGQMGEQYF. CDR3 nucleotide sequence: TGTGCCAGCTCACCAAGTCCCGGACAGATGGGCGAGCAGTACTTC.

This chain joins TRBV7-3 and TRBJ1-1, with D tentatively TRBD1 (5 bases). CDR1 is SGHTA, CDR2 FQGTGA, per germline. Trimming removed 6 bases at V and 1 base at J, with 12 bases between. The CDR3 spans 14 residues. CDR3 coding DNA: TGTGCCAGCAGTCCAGGGATGGGGAACACTGAAGCTTTCTTT. It translates to CASSPGMGNTEAFF.

The chain combines TRBV20-1 with TRBJ1-4, with D uncertain. Germline values: CDR1 DFQATT, CDR2 SNEGSKA (reference sequence). The ends were cut back, 3 bases at V and 0 bases at J, with 11 bases in the middle. The CDR3 sequence is 15 residues long. The CDR3 spells CSASRRPPTNEKLFF. In DNA, the CDR3 is TGCAGTGCTAGTCGGAGACCCCCAACTAATGAAAAACTGTTTTTT.

This clone was recorded once. V is TRBV4-1 and J is TRBJ2-3; D uncertain. This CDR3 region has 17 residues. Germline V gene sequence: CDR1 MGHRA, CDR2 YSYEKL. The V and J ends lost 4 bases and 0 bases respectively, with 17 bases between them. For the CDR3, the DNA is TGCGCCAGCAGCCCTTACGCGCGCGGAACTAGCACAGATACGCAGTATTTT. Translated, it gives CASSPYARGTSTDTQYF.

With respect to this clone: Different DNA sequences within this sample yield the same CDR3. The CDR3 DNA follows: TGTGCCAGCAGTTACGAACAGAATCAGCCCCAGCATTTT. Translation: CASSYEQNQPQHF. V gene TRBV6-5 combines with J gene TRBJ1-5; D gene uncertain. Between the trimmed V and J ends, which lost 2 bases and 4 bases, there was a span of 6 bases. CDR1 and CDR2 (germline): MNHEY, SVGAGI. The CDR3 is 13 residues long.

V and J are TRBV24-1 and TRBJ2-3; 9 bases agree with TRBD1. Trimming took 5 bases from V and 5 from J; bases not matched to a gene: 7. The CDR3 totals 15 residues. Germline lookup yields CDR1 KGHDR and CDR2 SFDVKD. The CDR3 sequence: CATSGKGQGEDTQYF. In DNA form, the CDR3 reads TGTGCCACCAGTGGCAAGGGACAGGGAGAAGATACGCAGTATTTT.

The chain employs TRBV28 and TRBJ2-1; a possible D gene is TRBD2 (6 bases). This CDR3 is built from 16 residues. Trimming pared 2 bases from V and 3 bases from J, leaving 14 bases between. CDR1 and CDR2 (germline): MDHEN, SYDVKM. CDR3 DNA sequence: TGTGCCAGCAGTTTAGGACTGGCGGGGCTCTACAATGAGCAGTTCTTC. Amino acid sequence: CASSLGLAGLYNEQFF.

The V and J genes are TRBV11-2 and TRBJ2-4; the D is unclear. The CDR3 covers 12 residues. Trimming stripped 4 bases from V and 5 bases from J, with 6 bases between. Germline loops: CDR1 SGHAT, CDR2 FQNNGV. The CDR3, as DNA: TGTGCCAGCAGCTCCAATCAAAACATTCAGTACTTC. Translating it yields CASSSNQNIQYF.

A single count supports this clone. The V gene is TRBV6-5, the J gene TRBJ1-1; TRBD1 agrees at 8 bases. After removal of 7 bases from V and 7 bases from J, the junction contained 8 bases not matched to a gene. The CDR3 totals 13 residues. CDR1 MNHEY and CDR2 SVGAGI come from the germline V gene. The CDR3 DNA reads TGTGCCAGCAATCCGGACAGGGTCGGTGAAGCTTTCTTT. Its translation is CASNPDRVGEAFF.

This clone is a singleton in its sample. DNA of the CDR3: TGTGCCAGTAGTATAGGAGCTTGGGACAGCGGCAATCAGCCCCAGCATTTT. It codes for CASSIGAWDSGNQPQHF. The chain couples TRBV19 to TRBJ1-5; 7 nucleotides line up with TRBD1. The trim removed 1 base at V and 2 bases at J, leaving 8 bases unmatched. CDR1 and CDR2 from the germline V gene are LNHDA and SQIVND (reference sequence). The CDR3 length is 17 residues.

The chain recombines TRBV18 with TRBJ1-2; D ambiguous. Germline values: CDR1 KGHSH, CDR2 LQKENI. Trimming left V 3 bases short and J 0 bases short, with 14 bases between. The CDR3 totals 16 residues. DNA for the CDR3: TGTGCCAGCTCACCCTCGCGGCAGCCTTCTAACTATGGCTACACCTTC. It translates to CASSPSRQPSNYGYTF.